The T cell receptor beta chain described here comes from a study of blood T cell repertoires in COVID-19. Study information: Specimens from acute and convalescent COVID-19 originated in the United States, Italy and Spain.

Methods used by the authors: Researchers report that nucleated cell counts were estimated from reference gene primer amplification. Profiled with immunoSEQ multiplex PCR; TCRdb holds only in-frame clones, not every one. That table gives V, J and clone size, and the DNA gave D and trimming. The sample includes 91,000 or so clones, 82% of them seen just once. Germline CDR1 and CDR2: MNHEY and SVGAGI. The CDR3 is 15 residues long. V shed 6 bases, J shed 3 bases, and the junction held 6 bases outside the gene matches. The chain carries TRBV6-5 and TRBJ2-3; 10 positions match TRBD2. The sequenced sample consisted of peripheral blood. The sequence came from a man aged 45-60 years with active or convalescent COVID-19. CDR3 protein: CASRGWTSGTDTQYF. CDR3 sequence (DNA): TGTGCCAGCAGGGGCTGGACTAGCGGAACAGATACGCAGTATTTT.